The clone carrying this TCR beta chain was counted once. The sample originates from a study of blood T cell repertoires in COVID-19. CDR1 PRHDT and CDR2 FYEKMQ come from the germline V gene (reference sequence). CDR3 size: 16 residues. The ends lost 4 bases at V and 11 bases at J; junction bases unmatched: 17. Participant-reported clinical history was the basis for cohort assignment. Using immunoSEQ multiplex PCR, the repertoire was profiled, and TCRdb retains in-frame clones only, with some absent. This sample yields 220,000 or so clones, of which more than 75% are seen a single time; around 2% belongs to the top ten.

Specimen: PBMCs or T cells enriched from blood (not recorded which). The TCR sequence derives from a woman aged 50 to 65 who had recovered from COVID-19. This chain joins TRBV13 and TRBJ1-1; 9 bases match TRBD1. CDR3 sequence reads: CASSSVTLGQGKRAFF. The CDR3 DNA follows: TGTGCCAGCAGCTCCGTTACCCTAGGACAGGGGAAGAGGGCTTTCTTT. Full variable domain (outside the CDR3, taken from reference TRBV13 and TRBJ1-1): AAGVIQSPRHLIKEKRETATLKCYPIPRHDTVYWYQQGPGQDPQFLISFYEKMQSDKGSIPDRFSAQQFSDYHSELNMSSLELGDSALYFCASSSVTLGQGKRAFFGQGTRLTVV.